This T cell receptor (beta chain) came from a study of cytotoxic CD8 clonotypes in ibrutinib-treated CLL (dated by TCRdb to the early 2020s). Some background on the complete study: The cohort included approximately 15 treatment-naive and 11 to 12 relapsed/refractory patients; roughly 17 were IGHV unmutated. Partial responses were observed in about 25 patients and complete responses in 2; after a median follow-up of around 64 months, remission was maintained in 15 or so patients and progression was observed in some twelve. Response samples were obtained after a median of roughly 13 months of treatment, with a range of roughly 6 to 36 months. Samples averaged 255,043 productive templates and around 91,000 productive rearrangements. Longitudinal samples were available for about 30% of the 86 trial participants. Cryopreserved peripheral blood mononuclear cells were collected at three points: before therapy, at response, and at either sustained remission or disease progression. Patients were still on ibrutinib when every remission and progressive disease sample was collected.

Including cysteine and phenylalanine, the CDR3 has 15 amino acids. The entry retains the CDR3 DNA only, 45 bases that are in frame from base 1. The germline V gene encodes CDR1 PRHDT and CDR2 FYEKMQ (reference sequence). The V end loses 5 bases and the J end loses 0 bases, and a stretch of 12 bases separates them. Notes on this clone: Its specific antigen is unknown. There are no base qualities to consult, and no much larger clone falls within one base.

Findings and caveats that apply to the study as a whole: Clonality rose at ibrutinib response, remained stable during sustained remission, and dropped back toward baseline at progression. Sampling times were not matched between sustained-remission and progressing patients, and lymph node repertoires were not studied. Public clonotypes were rare and either shrank or stayed stable during treatment, and the rise in clonality at ibrutinib response reflected expansion of private clonotypes. Baseline clonality was found to be higher than that of age-matched healthy donors and was strongly correlated with circulating CD8+ T-cell counts.

The goal of deep resolution MiSeq sequencing was a depth between 1 in 1 million and 1 in 200,000 T cells, and coverage averaged 10x per clonotype. The immunoSEQ hsTCRB Kit was used to generate the TCR beta libraries. As for the original processing: ImmunoSEQ Data Assistant and ImmunoSEQ Analyzer were used for data analysis, and V, D and J genes were assigned according to IMGT definitions. Clonality, with values ranging from 0 to 1, was calculated as one minus the normalized Shannon entropy of productive rearrangement frequencies. Only overrepresented clonotypes making up at least 0.05% of each patient's repertoire were included in the public clonotype analysis. Repertoires from some twelve age-matched healthy donors in immuneACCESS were used as clonality controls. TCRdb provides this immuneACCESS table in a form limited to in-frame rearrangements. Some clones are lacking; in checked studies, under half of them reflect an unresolved V gene, and why the rest are absent is not known. From that table come the V and J calls and clone size; the DNA was used to work out D and trimming. Recorded for this sample are approximately 47,000 clones; 65% of them occurred a single time. Around a fifth of the sample lies in the top ten.

The sample's time point, from its label and the paper: roughly 25 months on ibrutinib. For TCR beta library preparation, around 1.8 micrograms of genomic DNA were extracted from the cryopreserved PBMCs. Longitudinal blood samples from CLL patients on ibrutinib monotherapy underwent high-throughput TCR beta sequencing. The patients were enrolled in a single-center, open-label phase 2 trial of ibrutinib monotherapy. The input for sequencing was PBMCs, taken after 24 months of ibrutinib treatment. In this chain, TRBV13 is recombined with TRBJ2-3; tentative D gene TRBD2, with 6 bases matching. This receptor was obtained from a human donor with chronic lymphocytic leukemia. CDR3 protein: CASSDSGSSTDTQYF. The DNA is TGTGCCAGCAGCGATAGCGGATCTAGCACAGATACGCAGTATTTT.